The entry below gives a single T cell receptor (beta chain) sequence along with its context. No antigen is known for it. Per-base quality was not reported, and no clone a single base away is much larger than it. Taken from the germline V gene (reference sequence), the CDR1 and CDR2 loops are SEHNR and FQNEAQ. Taken from cysteine to phenylalanine, the CDR3 has 15 residues. CDR3 DNA is the only sequence kept; it has 45 bases, read in frame from the first base. Relative to germline, V is 2 bases shorter and J is 5 bases shorter, with 13 bases between their ends. Library construction relied on RACE. The sequencer was a NextSeq 500. Library preparation attached unique molecular identifiers to individual cDNA molecules for quantitative, reproducible TCR counting. For every blood RNA sample, sequencing covered both the TCR alpha and TCR beta chains. The paper's processing steps were these. The median number of TCRs per sample was approximately 98,000, ranging from roughly 23,224 to 690,600. The Decombinator software suite was used to annotate the V, J and CDR3 of the TCR reads. For PS versus PT1 abundance plots, all samples were subsampled to the same number of TCRs (28,000). Expanded TCRs were defined as absent before sensitization and observed at least eight times at the 2-week time point. TCRdb trimmed public reads at Q25 via fastp, called clones via MiXCR and kept in-frame beta chains. Rows are unified per CDR3 protein, each entry keeping the most common DNA and genes. The V and J calls and clone size are TCRdb's, not the authors'. This sample comprises tens of thousands of distinct CDR3 sequences, roughly a tenth of them detected only once. The ten largest make up approximately 5% of the sample.

The sample belongs to a study of human T cells and chemical hapten exposure (TCRdb year 2021). Notes on the research overall: For sensitization, 2% DPC in acetone was applied to a roughly 2 cm by roughly 2 cm area of upper inner arm skin. The study tracked peripheral blood TCR repertoire changes in vivo during primary and secondary sensitization to the hapten diphenylcyclopropenone (DPC) in alopecia patients. Libraries were pooled for sequencing, and per-sample TCR yields varied mainly because of small differences in library volumes within the pool. Patch testing on the upper back used Finn chambers containing 0.01% DPC, with scoring done after 6 days according to International Contact Dermatitis Research Group standards. Weekly therapeutic DPC doses were additionally applied to the scalp of patients throughout the approximately 25-week study period. Patient blood was sampled pre-sensitization (week 0) and at 2, 6 and about 24 weeks after DPC sensitization. About 27 alopecia patients gave blood for TCR sequencing at one to four time points (pre-sensitization, 2, 6 and 24 weeks). The patient cohort, mostly female, included alopecia areata with under or over 50% scalp involvement, alopecia totalis and alopecia universalis. The study at large found these results: Repeated subsampling changed both the strength of the expansion versus patch-test correlation and the threshold at which that correlation became significant. Alopecia, a presumed autoimmune disease, was present in all patients, so the immune response of the patients might differ from that of healthy individuals. No change with DPC sensitization was found in the number of TCRs above 1 in 1000 frequency, and no evidence of global repertoire structure alterations was found. Significantly more large CDR3 similarity clusters were formed by expanded TCRs than by pre-sensitization or healthy control sets, consistent with antigen-driven responses. The number of PT1 expanded TCRs positively correlated with patch test score, significant at thresholds 8, 16 and 32 but not 4.

What this sample's time point label stands for: patch test 2, 6 weeks after DPC sensitization. What the treatment or condition label conveys for this sample: therapeutic diphenylcyclopropenone sensitization with weekly scalp DPC. At every patch-test visit, the blood draw took place before the patch test was put on. Patients were considered eligible if aged 18 to 70, diagnosed with alopecia and deemed suitable for DPC therapy, and patients were excluded if pregnant. Total RNA was extracted from unfractionated whole blood collected in Tempus Blood RNA tubes. This clonotype was obtained from a woman aged 50 to 65 with alopecia areata. Some clones in this sample may be carry-over from other donors' samples. Sequences were derived from whole blood, sampled in connection with sensitization to the hapten diphenylcyclopropenone (DPC). This sequence uses TRBV7-9 and TRBJ2-4; no D gene is confidently identified. Here is the DNA: TGTGCCAGCAGCTTATTAGCTGGTTGGGAAAACATTCAGTACTTC. Translated, it reads CASSLLAGWENIQYF. With the rest looked up from the reference TRBV7-9 and TRBJ2-4 genes rather than sequenced, the full variable domain is DTGVSQNPRHKITKRGQNVTFRCDPISEHNRLYWYRQTLGQGPEFLTYFQNEAQLEKSRLLSDRFSAERPKGSFSTLEIQRTEQGDSAMYLCASSLLAGWENIQYFGAGTRLSVL.